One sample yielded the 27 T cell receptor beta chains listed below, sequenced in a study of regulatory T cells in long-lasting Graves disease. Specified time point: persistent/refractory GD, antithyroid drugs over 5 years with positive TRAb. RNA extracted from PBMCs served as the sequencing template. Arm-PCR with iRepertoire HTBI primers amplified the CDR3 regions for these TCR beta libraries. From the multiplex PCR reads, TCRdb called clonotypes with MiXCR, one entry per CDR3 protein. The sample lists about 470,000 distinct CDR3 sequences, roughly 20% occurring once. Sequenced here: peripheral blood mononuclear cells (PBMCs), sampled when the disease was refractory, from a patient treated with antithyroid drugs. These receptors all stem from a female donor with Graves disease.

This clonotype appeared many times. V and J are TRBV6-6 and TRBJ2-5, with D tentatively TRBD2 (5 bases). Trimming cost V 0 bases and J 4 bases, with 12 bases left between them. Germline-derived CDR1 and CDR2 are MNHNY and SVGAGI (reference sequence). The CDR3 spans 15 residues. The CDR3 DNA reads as TGTGCCAGCAGTTACTCGATTCTGAGGGTAGAGACCCAGTACTTC. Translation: CASSYSILRVETQYF.

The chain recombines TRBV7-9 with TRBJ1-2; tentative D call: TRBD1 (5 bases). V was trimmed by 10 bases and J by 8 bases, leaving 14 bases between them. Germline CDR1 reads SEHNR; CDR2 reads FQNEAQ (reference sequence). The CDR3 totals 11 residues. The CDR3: CAITGYDGYTF. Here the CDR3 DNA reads TGTGCCATTACAGGATACGACGGCTACACCTTC.

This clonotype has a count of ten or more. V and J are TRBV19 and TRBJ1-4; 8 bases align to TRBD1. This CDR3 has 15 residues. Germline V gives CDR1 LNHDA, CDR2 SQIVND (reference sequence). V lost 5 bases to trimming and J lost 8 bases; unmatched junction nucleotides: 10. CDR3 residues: CASSPRTGLREKLFF. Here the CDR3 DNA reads TGTGCCAGTAGTCCAAGGACAGGGCTGCGGGAAAAACTGTTTTTT.

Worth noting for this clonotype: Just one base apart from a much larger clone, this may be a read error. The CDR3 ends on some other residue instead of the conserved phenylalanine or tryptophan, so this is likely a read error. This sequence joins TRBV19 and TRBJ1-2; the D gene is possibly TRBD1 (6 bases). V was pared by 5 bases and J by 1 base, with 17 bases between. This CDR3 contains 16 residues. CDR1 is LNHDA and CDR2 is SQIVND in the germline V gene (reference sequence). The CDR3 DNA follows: TGTGCCAGTAGTTCGTTACGGACAGATAATAACTATGGCTACACCTCC. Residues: CASSSLRTDNNYGYTS.

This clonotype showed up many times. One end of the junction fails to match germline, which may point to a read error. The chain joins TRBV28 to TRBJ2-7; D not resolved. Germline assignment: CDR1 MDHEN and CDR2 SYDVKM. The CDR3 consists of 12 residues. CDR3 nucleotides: TGTGCCAGCAGTACCTATCACTACGGGCAGTACTTC. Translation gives CASSTYHYGQYF.

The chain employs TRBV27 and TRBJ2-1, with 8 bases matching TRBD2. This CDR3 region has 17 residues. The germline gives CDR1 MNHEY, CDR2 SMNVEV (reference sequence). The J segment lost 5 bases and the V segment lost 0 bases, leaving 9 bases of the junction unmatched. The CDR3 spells CASSLSWGGLDNNEQFF. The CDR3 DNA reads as TGTGCCAGCAGTTTATCGTGGGGGGGACTAGACAACAATGAGCAGTTCTTC.

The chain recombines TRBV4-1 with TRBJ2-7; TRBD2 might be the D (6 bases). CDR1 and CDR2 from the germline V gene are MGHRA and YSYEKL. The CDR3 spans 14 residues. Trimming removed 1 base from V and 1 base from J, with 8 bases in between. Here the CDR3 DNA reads TGCGCCAGCAGCCAAGTAGCGGATTCCTACGAGCAGTACTTC. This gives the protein CASSQVADSYEQYF.

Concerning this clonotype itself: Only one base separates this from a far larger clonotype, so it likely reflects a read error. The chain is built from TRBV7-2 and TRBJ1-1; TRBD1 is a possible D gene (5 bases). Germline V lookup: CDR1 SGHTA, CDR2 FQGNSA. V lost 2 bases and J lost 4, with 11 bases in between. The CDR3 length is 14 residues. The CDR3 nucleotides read TGTGCCAGCAGCTTACGAGGGGTGATCACTGAAGCTTTCTTT. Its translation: CASSLRGVITEAFF. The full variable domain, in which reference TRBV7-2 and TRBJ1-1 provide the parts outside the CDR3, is GAGVSQSPSNKVTEKGKDVELRCDPISGHTALYWYRQSLGQGLEFLIYFQGNSAPDKSGLPSDRFSAERTGGSVSTLTIQRTQQEDSAVYLCASSLRGVITEAFFGQGTRLTVV.

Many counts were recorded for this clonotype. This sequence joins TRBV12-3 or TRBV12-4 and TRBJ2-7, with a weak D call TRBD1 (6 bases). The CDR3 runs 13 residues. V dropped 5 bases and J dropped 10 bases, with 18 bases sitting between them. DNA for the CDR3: TGTGCCAGCAGTCACACCGACAGGTCGGGACAGTACTTC. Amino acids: CASSHTDRSGQYF.

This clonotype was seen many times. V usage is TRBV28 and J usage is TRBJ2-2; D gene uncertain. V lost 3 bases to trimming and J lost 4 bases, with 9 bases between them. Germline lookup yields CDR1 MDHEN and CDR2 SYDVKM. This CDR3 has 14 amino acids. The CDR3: CASSFRVGTGELFF. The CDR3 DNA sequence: TGTGCCAGCAGTTTTCGCGTGGGCACCGGGGAGCTGTTTTTT.

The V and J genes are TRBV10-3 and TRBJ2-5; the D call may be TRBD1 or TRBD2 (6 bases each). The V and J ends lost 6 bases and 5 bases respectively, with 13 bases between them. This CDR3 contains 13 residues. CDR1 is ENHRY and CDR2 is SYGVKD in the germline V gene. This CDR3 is CAIRDSREETQYF. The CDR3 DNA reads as TGTGCCATCAGGGACAGTCGGGAGGAGACCCAGTACTTC.

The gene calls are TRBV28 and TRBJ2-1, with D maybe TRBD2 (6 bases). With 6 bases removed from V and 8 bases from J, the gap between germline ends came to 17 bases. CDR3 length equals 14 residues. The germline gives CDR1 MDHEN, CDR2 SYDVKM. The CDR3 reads CASSSTSTEDEQFF. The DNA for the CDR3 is TGTGCCAGCAGCTCGACTAGTACGGAGGATGAGCAGTTCTTC.

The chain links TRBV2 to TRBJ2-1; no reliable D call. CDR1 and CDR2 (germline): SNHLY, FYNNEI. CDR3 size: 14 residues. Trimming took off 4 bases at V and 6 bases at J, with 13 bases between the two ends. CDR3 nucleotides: TGTGCCAGCAGTGCGCTGGGTCTCGGCAATGAGCAGTTCTTC. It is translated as CASSALGLGNEQFF.

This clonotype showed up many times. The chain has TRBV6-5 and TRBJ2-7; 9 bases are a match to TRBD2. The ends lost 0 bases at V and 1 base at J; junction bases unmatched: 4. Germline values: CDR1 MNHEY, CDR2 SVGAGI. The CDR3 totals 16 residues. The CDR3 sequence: CASSYSMTSGSYEQYF. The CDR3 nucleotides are TGTGCCAGCAGTTACTCGATGACTAGCGGATCCTACGAGCAGTACTTC.

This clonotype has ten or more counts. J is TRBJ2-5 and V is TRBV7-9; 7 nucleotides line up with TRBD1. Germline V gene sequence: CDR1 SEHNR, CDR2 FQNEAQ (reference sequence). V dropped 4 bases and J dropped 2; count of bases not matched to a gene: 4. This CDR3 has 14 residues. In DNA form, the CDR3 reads TGTGCCAGCAGCTCGTTGGGACAGCAAGAGACCCAGTACTTC. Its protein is CASSSLGQQETQYF.

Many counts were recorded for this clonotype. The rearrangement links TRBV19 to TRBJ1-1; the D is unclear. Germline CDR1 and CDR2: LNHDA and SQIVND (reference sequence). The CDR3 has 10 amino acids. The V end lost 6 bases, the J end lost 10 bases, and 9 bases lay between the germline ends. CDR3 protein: CASSLRGAFF. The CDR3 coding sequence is TGTGCCAGTAGCCTACGGGGAGCTTTCTTT.

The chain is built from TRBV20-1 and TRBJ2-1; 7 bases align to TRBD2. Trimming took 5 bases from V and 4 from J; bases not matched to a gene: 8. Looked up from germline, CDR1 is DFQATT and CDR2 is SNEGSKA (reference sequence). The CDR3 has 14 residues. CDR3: CSAATASGYNEQFF. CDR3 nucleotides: TGCAGTGCTGCCACGGCTAGCGGTTACAATGAGCAGTTCTTC.

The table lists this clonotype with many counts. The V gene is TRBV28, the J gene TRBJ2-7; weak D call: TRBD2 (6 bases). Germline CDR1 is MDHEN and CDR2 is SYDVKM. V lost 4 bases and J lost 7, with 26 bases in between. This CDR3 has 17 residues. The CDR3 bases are TGTGCCAGCAGTTCACACCCCCCGGGACTGTCCCCCGGGGAGCAGTACTTC. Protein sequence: CASSSHPPGLSPGEQYF.

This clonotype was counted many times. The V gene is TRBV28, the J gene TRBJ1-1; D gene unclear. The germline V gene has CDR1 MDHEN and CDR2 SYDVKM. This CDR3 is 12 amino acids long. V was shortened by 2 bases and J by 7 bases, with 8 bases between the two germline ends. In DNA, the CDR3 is TGTGCCAGCAGTTTAATGGGAGGTGAAGCTTTCTTT. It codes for CASSLMGGEAFF.

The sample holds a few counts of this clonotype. The CDR3 nucleotides read TGCAGTGCTAGAGGACGTGCATACGAGCAGTACTTC. It translates to CSARGRAYEQYF. V is TRBV20-1 and J is TRBJ2-7; D is unclear. Trimming took 1 base from V and 4 from J, leaving 8 bases between them. Germline CDR1 DFQATT, CDR2 SNEGSKA (reference sequence). CDR3 length: 12 residues.

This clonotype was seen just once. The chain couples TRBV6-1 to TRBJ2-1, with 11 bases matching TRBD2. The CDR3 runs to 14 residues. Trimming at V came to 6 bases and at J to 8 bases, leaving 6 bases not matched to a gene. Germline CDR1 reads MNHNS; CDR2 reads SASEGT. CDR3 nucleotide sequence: TGTGCCAGCAGCCACATTAGCGGGAGGGATGAGCAGTTCTTC. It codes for CASSHISGRDEQFF.

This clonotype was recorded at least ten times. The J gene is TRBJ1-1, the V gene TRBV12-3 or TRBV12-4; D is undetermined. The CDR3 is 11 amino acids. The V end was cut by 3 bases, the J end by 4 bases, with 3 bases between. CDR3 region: CASSLATEAFF. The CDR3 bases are TGTGCCAGCAGTTTGGCCACTGAAGCTTTCTTT.

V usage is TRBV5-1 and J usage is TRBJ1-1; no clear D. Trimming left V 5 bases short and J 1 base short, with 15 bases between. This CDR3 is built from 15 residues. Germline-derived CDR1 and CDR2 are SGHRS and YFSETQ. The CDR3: CASSFEFSKNTEAFF. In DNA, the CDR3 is TGCGCCAGCAGTTTTGAGTTTTCCAAGAACACTGAAGCTTTCTTT.

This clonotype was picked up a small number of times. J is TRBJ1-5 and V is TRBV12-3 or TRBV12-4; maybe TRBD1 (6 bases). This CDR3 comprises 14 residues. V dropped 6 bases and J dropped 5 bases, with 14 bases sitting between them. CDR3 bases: TGTGCCAGCAGCCTAGGACAGAGTCATCAGCCCCAGCATTTT. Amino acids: CASSLGQSHQPQHF.

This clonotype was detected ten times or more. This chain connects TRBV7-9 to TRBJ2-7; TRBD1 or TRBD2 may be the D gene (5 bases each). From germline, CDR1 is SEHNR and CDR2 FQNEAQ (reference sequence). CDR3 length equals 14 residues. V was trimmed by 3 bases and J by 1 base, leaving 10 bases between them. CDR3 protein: CASSFTRESYEQYF. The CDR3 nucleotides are TGTGCCAGCAGCTTTACCAGGGAGTCCTACGAGCAGTACTTC.

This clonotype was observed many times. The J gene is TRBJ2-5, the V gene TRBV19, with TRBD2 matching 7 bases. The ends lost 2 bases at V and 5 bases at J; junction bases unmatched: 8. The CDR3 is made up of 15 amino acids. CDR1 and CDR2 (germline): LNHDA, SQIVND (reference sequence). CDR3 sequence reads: CASSISGGGSETQYF. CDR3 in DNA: TGTGCCAGTAGTATAAGCGGCGGCGGGAGTGAGACCCAGTACTTC. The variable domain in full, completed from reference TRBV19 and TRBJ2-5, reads DGGITQSPKYLFRKEGQNVTLSCEQNLNHDAMYWYRQDPGQGLRLIYYSQIVNDFQKGDIAEGYSVSREKKESFPLTVTSAQKNPTAFYLCASSISGGGSETQYFGPGTRLLVL.

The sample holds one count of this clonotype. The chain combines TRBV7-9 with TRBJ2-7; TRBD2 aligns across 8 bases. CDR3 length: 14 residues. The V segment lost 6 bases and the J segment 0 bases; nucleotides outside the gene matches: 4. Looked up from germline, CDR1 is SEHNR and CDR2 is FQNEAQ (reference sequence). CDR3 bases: TGTGCCAGCAGTAAGCGGGAGAGCTCCTACGAGCAGTACTTC. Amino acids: CASSKRESSYEQYF.